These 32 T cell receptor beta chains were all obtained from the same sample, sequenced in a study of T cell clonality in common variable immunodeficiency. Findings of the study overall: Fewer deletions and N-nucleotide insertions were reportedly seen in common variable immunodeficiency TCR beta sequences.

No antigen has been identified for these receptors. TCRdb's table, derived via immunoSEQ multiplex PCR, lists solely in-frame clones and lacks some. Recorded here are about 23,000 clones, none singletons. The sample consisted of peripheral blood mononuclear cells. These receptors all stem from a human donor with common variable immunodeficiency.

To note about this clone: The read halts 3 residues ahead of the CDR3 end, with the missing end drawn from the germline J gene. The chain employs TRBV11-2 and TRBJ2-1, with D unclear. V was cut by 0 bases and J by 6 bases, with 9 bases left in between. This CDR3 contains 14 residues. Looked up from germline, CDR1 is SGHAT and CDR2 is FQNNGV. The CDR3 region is CASSLDPRSNEQFF. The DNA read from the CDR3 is TGTGCCAGCAGCTTAGATCCGCGAAGCAATGAG.

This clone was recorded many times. CDR3 DNA (partial): TGTGCCAGCAGACTCTCCTACGAG. This encodes CASRLSYE. The whole CDR3 sequence is CASRLSYEQYF. The chain combines TRBV6-2 or TRBV6-3 with TRBJ2-7; D is unresolved. The DNA ends 3 residues before the CDR3 does, and the rest of the CDR3 is filled in from the germline J gene. The CDR3 loop spans 11 amino acids. Germline CDR1 reads MNHEY; CDR2 reads SVGEGT. V lost 6 bases, J lost 0 bases, and 3 bases lay in between.

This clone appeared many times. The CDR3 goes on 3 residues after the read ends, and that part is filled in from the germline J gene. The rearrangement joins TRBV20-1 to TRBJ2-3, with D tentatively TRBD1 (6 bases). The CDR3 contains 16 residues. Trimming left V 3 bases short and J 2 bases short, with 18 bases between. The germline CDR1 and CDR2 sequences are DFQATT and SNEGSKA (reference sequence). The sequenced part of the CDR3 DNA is TGCAGTGCTAGTGAGGTTGCAGGGGTCTTCACAGATACG. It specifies CSASEVAGVFTDT. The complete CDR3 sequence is CSASEVAGVFTDTQYF.

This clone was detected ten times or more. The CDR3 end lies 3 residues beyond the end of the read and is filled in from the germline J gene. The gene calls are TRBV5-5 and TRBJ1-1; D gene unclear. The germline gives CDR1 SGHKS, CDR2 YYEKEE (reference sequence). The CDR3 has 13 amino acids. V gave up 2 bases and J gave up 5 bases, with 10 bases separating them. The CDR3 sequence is CASSFTAWTEAFF. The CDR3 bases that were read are TGTGCCAGCAGCTTTACTGCGTGGACTGAA.

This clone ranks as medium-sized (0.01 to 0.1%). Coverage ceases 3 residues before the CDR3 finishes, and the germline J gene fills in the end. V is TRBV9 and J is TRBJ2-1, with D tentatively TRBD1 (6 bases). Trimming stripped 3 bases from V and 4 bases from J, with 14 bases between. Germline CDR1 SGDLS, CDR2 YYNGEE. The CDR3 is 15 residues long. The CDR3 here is CASSGSIGGYNEQFF. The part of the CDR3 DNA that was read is TGTGCCAGCAGCGGATCGATAGGGGGATACAATGAG.

Incomplete CDR3 DNA: TGTGCCAGCCGTCACCCCCAGAGAACCGGGGAG. Its protein is CASRHPQRTGE. The complete CDR3 reads CASRHPQRTGELFF. The rearrangement uses TRBV7-9 and TRBJ2-2; no reliable D call. The read falls 3 residues short of the CDR3 end, and the missing part is taken from the germline J gene. This CDR3 has 14 amino acids. Germline V gene lookup returns CDR1 SEHNR and CDR2 FQNEAQ (reference sequence). V shed 8 bases and J shed 5 bases, with 15 bases lying between them.

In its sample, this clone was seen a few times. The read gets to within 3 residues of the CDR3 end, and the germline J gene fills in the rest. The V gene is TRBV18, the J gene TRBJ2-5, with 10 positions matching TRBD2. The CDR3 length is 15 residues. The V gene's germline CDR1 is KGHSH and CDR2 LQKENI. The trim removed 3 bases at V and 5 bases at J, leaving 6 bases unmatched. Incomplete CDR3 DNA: TGTGCCAGCTCACCTATAGCGGGGGGACTTGAGACC. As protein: CASSPIAGGLET. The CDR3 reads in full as CASSPIAGGLETQYF. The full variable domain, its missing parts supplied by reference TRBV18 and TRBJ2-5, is NAGVMQNPRHLVRRRGQEARLRCSPMKGHSHVYWYRQLPEEGLKFMVYLQKENIIDESGMPKERFSAEFPKEGPSILRIQQVVRGDSAAYFCASSPIAGGLETQYFGPGTRLLVL.

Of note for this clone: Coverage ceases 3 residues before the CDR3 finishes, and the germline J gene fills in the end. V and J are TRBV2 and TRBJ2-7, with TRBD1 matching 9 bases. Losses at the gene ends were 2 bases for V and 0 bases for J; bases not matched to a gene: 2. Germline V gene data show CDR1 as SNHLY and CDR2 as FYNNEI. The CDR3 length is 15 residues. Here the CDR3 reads CASSEMTGGSYEQYF. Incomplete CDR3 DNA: TGTGCCAGCAGTGAAATGACAGGGGGCTCCTACGAG.

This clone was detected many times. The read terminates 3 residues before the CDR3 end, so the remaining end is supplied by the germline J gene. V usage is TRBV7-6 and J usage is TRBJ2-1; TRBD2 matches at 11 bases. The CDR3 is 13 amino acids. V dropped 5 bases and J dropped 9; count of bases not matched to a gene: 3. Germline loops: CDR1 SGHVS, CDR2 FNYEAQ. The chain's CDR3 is CASSETSGSEQFF. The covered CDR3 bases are TGTGCCAGCAGCGAAACTAGCGGGAGTGAG.

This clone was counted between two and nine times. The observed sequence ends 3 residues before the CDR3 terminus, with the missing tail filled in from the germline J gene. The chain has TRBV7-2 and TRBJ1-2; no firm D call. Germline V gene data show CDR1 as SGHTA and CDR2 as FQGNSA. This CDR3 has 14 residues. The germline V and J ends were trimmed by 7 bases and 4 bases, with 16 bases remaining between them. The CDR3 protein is CASIQPGGSYGYTF. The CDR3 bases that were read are TGTGCCAGCATCCAACCAGGAGGTTCCTATGGC.

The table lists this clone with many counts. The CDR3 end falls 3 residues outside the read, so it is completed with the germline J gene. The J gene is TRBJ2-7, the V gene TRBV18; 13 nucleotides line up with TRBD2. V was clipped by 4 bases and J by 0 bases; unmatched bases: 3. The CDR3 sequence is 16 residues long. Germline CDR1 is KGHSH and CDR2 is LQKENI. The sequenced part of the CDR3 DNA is TGTGCCAGCTCACTGGGACTAGCGGGACCCTCCTACGAG. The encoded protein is CASSLGLAGPSYE. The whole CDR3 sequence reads CASSLGLAGPSYEQYF.

This CDR3 reads CASSLLSGQVGYTF. Partial CDR3 DNA: TGTGCCAGCAGCTTATTAAGCGGACAGGTCGGC. The rearrangement joins TRBV7-9 to TRBJ1-2; 7 positions agree with TRBD1. From the germline J gene comes the end of the CDR3, since the read stops 3 residues before it. Germline CDR1 SEHNR, CDR2 FQNEAQ (reference sequence). The CDR3 is made up of 14 amino acids.

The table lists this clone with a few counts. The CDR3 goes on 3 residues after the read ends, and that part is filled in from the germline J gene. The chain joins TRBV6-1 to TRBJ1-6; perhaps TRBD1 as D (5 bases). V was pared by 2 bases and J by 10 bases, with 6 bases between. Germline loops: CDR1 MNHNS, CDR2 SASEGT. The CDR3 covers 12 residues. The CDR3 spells CASSERGSPLHF. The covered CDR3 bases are TGTGCCAGCAGTGAACGGGGGTCACCC.

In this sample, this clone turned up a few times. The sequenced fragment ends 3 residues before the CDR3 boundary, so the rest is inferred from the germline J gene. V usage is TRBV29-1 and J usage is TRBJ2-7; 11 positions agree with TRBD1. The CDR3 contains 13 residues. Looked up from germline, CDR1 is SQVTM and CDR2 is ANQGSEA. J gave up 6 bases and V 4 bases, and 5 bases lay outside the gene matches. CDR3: CSVADRGPVEQYF. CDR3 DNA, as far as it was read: TGCAGCGTTGCGGACAGGGGGCCGGTCGAG.

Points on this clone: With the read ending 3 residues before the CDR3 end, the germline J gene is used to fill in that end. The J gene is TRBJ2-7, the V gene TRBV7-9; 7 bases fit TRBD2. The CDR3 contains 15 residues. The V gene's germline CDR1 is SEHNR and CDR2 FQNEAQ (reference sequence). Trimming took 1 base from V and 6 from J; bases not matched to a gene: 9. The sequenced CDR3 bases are TGTGCCAGCAGCTTAGAAGTGGGGGGGTCAGGCGAG. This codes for CASSLEVGGSGE. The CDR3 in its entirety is CASSLEVGGSGEQYF.

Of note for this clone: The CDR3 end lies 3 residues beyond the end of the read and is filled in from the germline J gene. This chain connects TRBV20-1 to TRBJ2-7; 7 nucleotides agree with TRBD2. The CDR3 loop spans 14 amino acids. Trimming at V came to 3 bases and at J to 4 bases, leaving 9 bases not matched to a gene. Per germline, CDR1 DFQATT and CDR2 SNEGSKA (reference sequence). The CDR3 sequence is CSASLGGSGYEQYF. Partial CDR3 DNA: TGCAGTGCTAGTCTGGGCGGGAGTGGGTACGAG.

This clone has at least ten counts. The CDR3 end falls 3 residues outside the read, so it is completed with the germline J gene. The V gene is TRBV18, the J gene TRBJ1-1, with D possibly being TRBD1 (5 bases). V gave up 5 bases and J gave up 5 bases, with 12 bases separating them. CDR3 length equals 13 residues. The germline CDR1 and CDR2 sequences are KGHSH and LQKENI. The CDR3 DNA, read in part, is TGTGCCAGCTCAAACTTACAGGAGACTGAA. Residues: CASSNLQETE. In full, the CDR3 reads CASSNLQETEAFF. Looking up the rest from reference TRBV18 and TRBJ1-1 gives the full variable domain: NAGVMQNPRHLVRRRGQEARLRCSPMKGHSHVYWYRQLPEEGLKFMVYLQKENIIDESGMPKERFSAEFPKEGPSILRIQQVVRGDSAAYFCASSNLQETEAFFGQGTRLTVV.

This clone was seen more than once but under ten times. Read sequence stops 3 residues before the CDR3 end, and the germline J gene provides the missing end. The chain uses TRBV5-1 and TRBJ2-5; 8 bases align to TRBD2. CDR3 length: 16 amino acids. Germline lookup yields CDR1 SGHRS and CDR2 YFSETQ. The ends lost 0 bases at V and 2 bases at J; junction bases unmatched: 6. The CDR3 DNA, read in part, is TGCGCCAGCAGCTTGGGGGAGCGGGAGCGGCAAGAGACC. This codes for CASSLGERERQET. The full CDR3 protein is CASSLGERERQETQYF.

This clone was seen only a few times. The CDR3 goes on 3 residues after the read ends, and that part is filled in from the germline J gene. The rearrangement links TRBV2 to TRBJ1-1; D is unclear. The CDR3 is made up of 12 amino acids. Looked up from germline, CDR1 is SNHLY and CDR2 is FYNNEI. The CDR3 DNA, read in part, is TGTGCCAGCAGTGACTTGATCGCTCAG. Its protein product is CASSDLIAQ. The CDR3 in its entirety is CASSDLIAQAFF.

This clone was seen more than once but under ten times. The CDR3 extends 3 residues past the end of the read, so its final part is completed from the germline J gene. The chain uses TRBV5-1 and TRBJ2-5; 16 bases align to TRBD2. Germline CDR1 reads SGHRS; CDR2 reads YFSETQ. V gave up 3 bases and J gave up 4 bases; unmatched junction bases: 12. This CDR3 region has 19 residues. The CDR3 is CASSSQNGTSGRAPETQYF. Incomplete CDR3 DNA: TGCGCCAGCAGCTCCCAAAACGGGACTAGCGGGAGGGCCCCAGAGACC.

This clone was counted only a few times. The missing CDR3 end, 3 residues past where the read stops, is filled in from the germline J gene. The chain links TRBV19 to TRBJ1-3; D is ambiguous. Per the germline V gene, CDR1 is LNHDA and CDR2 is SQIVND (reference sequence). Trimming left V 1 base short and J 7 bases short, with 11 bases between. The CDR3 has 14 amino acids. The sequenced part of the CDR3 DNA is TGTGCCAGTAGTATAGCCGGCGGTGGGAACACC. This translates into CASSIAGGGNT. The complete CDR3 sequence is CASSIAGGGNTIYF.

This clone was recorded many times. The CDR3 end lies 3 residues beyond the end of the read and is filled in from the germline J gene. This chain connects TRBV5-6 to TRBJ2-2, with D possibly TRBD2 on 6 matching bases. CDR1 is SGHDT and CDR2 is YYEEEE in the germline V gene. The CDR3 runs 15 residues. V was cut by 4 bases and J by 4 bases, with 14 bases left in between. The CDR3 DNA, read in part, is TGTGCCAGCAGCCTCAACGGGGAGGCCACCGGGGAG. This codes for CASSLNGEATGE. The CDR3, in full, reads CASSLNGEATGELFF.

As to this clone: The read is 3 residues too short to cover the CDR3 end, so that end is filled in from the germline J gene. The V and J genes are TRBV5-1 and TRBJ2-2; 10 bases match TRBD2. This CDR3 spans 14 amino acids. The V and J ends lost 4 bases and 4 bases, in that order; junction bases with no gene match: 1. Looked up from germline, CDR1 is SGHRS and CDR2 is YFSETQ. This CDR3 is CASSGTSVTGELFF. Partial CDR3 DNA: TGCGCCAGCAGCGGGACTAGCGTCACCGGGGAG.

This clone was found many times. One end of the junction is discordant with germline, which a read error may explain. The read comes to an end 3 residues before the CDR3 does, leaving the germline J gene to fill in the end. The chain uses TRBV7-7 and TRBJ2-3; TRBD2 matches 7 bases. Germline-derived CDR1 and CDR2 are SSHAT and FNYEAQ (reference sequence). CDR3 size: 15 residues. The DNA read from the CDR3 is TGTGCTAGCAGCTTAGGCTCGGGACTATCAGATACG. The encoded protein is CASSLGSGLSDT. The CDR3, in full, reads CASSLGSGLSDTQYF. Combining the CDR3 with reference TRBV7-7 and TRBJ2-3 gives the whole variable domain GAGVSQSPRYKVTKRGQDVTLRCDPISSHATLYWYQQALGQGPEFLTYFNYEAQPDKSGLPSDRFSAERPEGSISTLTIQRTEQRDSAMYRCASSLGSGLSDTQYFGPGTRLTVL.

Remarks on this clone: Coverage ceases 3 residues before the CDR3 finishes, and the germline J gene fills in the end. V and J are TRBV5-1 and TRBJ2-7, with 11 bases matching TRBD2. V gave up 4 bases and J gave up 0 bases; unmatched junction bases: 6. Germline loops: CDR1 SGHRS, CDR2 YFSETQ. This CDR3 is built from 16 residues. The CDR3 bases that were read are TGCGCCAGCAGCCCCCAAACTAGCGGGAGCTCCTACGAG. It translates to CASSPQTSGSSYE. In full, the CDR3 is CASSPQTSGSSYEQYF.

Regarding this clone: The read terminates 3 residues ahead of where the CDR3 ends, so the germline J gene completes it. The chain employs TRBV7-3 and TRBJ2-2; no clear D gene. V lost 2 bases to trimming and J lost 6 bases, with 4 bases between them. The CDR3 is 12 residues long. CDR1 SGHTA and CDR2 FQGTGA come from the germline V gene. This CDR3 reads CASSLGPGELFF. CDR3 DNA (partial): TGTGCCAGCAGCTTAGGGCCCGGGGAG.

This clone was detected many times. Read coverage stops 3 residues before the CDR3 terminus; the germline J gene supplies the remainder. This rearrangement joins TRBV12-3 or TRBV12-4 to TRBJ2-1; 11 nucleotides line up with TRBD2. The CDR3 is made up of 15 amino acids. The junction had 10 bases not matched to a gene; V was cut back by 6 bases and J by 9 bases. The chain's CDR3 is CASRSSGRSSGEQFF. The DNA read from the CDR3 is TGTGCCAGCAGATCTAGCGGGAGGAGCTCGGGTGAG.

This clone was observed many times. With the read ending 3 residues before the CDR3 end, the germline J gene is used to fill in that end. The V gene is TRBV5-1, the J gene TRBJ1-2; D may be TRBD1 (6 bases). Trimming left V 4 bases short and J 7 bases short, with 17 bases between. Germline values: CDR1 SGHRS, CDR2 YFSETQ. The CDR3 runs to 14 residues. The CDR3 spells CASSLTQGTPGYTF. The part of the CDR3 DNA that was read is TGCGCCAGCAGCCTAACTCAGGGGACCCCTGGC.

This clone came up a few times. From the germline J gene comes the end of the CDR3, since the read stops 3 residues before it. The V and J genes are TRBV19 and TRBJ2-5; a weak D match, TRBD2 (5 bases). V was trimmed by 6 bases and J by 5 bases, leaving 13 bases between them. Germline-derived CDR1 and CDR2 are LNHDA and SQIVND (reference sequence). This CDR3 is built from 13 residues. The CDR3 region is CASSLDSGETQYF. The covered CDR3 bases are TGTGCCAGTAGCCTGGACTCCGGGGAGACC.

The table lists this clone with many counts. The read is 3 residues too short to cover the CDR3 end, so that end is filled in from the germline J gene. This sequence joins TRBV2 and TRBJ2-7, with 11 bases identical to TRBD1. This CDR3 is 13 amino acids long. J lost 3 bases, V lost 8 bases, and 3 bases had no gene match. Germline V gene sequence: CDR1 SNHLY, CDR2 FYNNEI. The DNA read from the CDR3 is TGTGCCAGCGGACAGGGGGCTGACTACGAG. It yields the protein CASGQGADYE. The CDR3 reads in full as CASGQGADYEQYF.

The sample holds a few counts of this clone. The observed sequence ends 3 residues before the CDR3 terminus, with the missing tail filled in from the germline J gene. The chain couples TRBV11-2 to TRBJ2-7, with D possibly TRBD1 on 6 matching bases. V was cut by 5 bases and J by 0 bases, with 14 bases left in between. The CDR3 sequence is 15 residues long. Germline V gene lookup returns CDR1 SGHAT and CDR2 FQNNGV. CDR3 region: CASSRTDRVSYEQYF. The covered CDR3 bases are TGTGCCAGCAGCCGGACAGACCGTGTCTCCTACGAG.

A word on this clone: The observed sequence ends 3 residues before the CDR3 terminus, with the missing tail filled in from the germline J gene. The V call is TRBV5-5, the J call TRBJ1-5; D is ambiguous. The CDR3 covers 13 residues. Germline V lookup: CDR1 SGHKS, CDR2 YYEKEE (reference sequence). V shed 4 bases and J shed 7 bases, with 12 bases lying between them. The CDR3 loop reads CASSLTFGQPQHF. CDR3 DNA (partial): TGTGCCAGCAGCCTGACTTTTGGCCAGCCC.